The T cell receptor (beta chain) under discussion was sequenced for a study of T cell repertoires in cytomegalovirus infection (dated by TCRdb to about 2019). For the study in its entirety: The peptide stimulations were aimed at well-studied HLA-B-restricted epitopes as well as recently identified HLA-C-restricted CMV epitopes, whose presentation resists viral immunomodulation. Donor HLA type was relevant to the analysis, because carriage of CMV infection together with the matching HLA type was indicated by public TCR beta signatures. The paper's findings and limits, for the study overall: Cumulative frequency of public TCR beta family members discriminated carriers of CMV infection plus the relevant HLA type in this cohort and an independent approximately 360-donor cohort. The ex vivo response was dominated by HLA-C-restricted CMV-specific TCR beta clonotypes, which also provided the single most frequent clonotype in two of eight donors.

This sample was sequenced with an Illumina HiSeq 1500. The public reads were reprocessed in TCRdb via fastp at Q25 and MiXCR, keeping in-frame beta chains. CDR3 protein sequences are deduplicated, and each keeps its most common genes and DNA. This sample gives about 69,000 distinct CDR3 sequences in total; less than 30% of them show up just once. 45% to 75% of the sample goes to the ten largest clones. The sample's treatment or condition, from its label and the paper: in vitro stimulation with specific CMV peptide epitopes to enrich CMV-specific T cells. The CDR3 measures 16 amino acids from cysteine to phenylalanine. The only DNA kept is the CDR3, 48 bases in frame from the first base. CDR1 and CDR2 are drawn from the germline V gene (reference sequence): LNHDA, SQIVND. From V the trimming removes 6 bases and from J it removes 4 bases, while the gene matches leave 10 bases of the junction unaccounted for.

This clonotype was counted between two and nine times. Its specific antigen is unknown. Base qualities are missing; no much larger clone stands one base away. The receptor chain draws on TRBV19 and TRBJ1-1; TRBD1 aligns with 11 central bases. The specimen was CD8+ T cells from cultured PBMCs, collected from culture after CMV antigen stimulation. The TCR comes from a human donor in good health (CMV status not recorded). Some clones in this sample may be carry-over from other donors' samples. The bases read TGTGCCAGTAGACCGGGCGCCGGGACAGGGGGCACTGAAGCTTTCTTT. Its translation reads: CASRPGAGTGGTEAFF.